Shown below are 21 T cell receptor beta chains from a single sample sequenced in a study of CD8 T cells in Susac syndrome. Reverse transcription of roughly 0.45 to 1 ug RNA was performed with random hexamers. TCRdb analysed the immunoSEQ multiplex PCR reads with MiXCR anew, one entry per CDR3 protein. The top ten clones hold 0.12% of a sample with roughly 400,000 distinct CDR3 sequences, about 85% of them seen once. The sequenced sample was CD8+ T cells from PBMCs. The receptors shown here come from a human donor with multiple sclerosis.

The V gene is TRBV30, the J gene TRBJ1-2, with 9 bases matching TRBD1. The CDR3 extends over 14 amino acids. Germline CDR1 GTSNPN, CDR2 SVGIG (reference sequence). The V and J ends lost 2 bases and 5 bases, in that order; junction bases with no gene match: 6. The CDR3 DNA follows: TGTGCCTGGAGTTCGGGACAGGGTGTATATGGCTACACCTTC. Translation gives CAWSSGQGVYGYTF.

The chain has TRBV7-9 and TRBJ2-7, with a weak D call TRBD2 (6 bases). Germline V CDR1 and CDR2: SEHNR, FQNEAQ (reference sequence). The CDR3 spans 16 residues. With 2 bases removed from V and 4 bases from J, the gap between germline ends came to 18 bases. CDR3 nucleotides: TGTGCCAGCAGCTTAAGCCGTTCTAGCGAGAGGTACGAGCAGTACTTC. Translation: CASSLSRSSERYEQYF.

The V call is TRBV23-1, the J call TRBJ2-7; 8 nucleotides line up with TRBD2. TRBV23-1 is an ORF for which the function is uncertain. This CDR3 comprises 15 residues. The V and J ends lost 9 bases and 2 bases, in that order; junction bases with no gene match: 12. The CDR3: CASREGRGPTYEQYF. CDR3 bases: TGCGCCAGTCGGGAGGGCAGGGGTCCCACCTACGAGCAGTACTTC.

The chain couples TRBV11-2 to TRBJ2-3; D might be TRBD2 (5 bases). Trimming left V 2 bases short and J 5 bases short, with 17 bases between. The CDR3 totals 16 residues. Germline V gene sequence: CDR1 SGHAT, CDR2 FQNNGV. DNA of the CDR3: TGTGCCAGCAGCTTAATTGGCCTGCTAGCAGGAGATACGCAGTATTTT. Translated, it gives CASSLIGLLAGDTQYF.

The rearrangement joins TRBV6-5 to TRBJ2-1; maybe TRBD2 (6 bases). The V gene lost 3 bases and the J gene lost 9 bases, with 27 bases spanning the gap. This CDR3 is built from 18 residues. Germline lookup yields CDR1 MNHEY and CDR2 SVGAGI. CDR3 nucleotide sequence: TGTGCCAGCAGTTATTGGCGGGCCTCGATCTCGTTGGGAGGTGAGCAGTTCTTC. This sequence encodes CASSYWRASISLGGEQFF.

This clonotype was seen once. V gene TRBV10-2 combines with J gene TRBJ1-6; D may be TRBD1 (5 bases). The CDR3 has 15 residues. With 2 bases removed from V and 5 bases from J, the gap between germline ends came to 10 bases. The V gene's germline CDR1 is WSHSY and CDR2 SAAADI. The CDR3 DNA follows: TGCGCCAGCAGTGAGCCGGGACGGAATAATTCACCCCTCCACTTT. It encodes CASSEPGRNNSPLHF.

This clonotype was detected once. The DNA of the CDR3 is TGTGCCAGCAGTTCGGGGGAAAGCACTGAAGCTTTCTTT. Its protein product is CASSSGESTEAFF. The chain uses TRBV27 and TRBJ1-1, with a possible D match to TRBD1 (5 bases). Looked up from germline, CDR1 is MNHEY and CDR2 is SMNVEV (reference sequence). The CDR3 totals 13 residues. V lost 4 bases to trimming and J lost 4 bases, with 10 bases between them.

The chain employs TRBV21-1 and TRBJ2-7; the DNA was not compared with TRBD1, the D call given in the table. TRBV21-1 is a known pseudogene. The CDR3 sequence is 14 residues long. The CDR3: CASSTRTGVGEQYF. In DNA, the CDR3 is TGTGCCAGCAGCACAAGGACAGGGGTCGGCGAGCAGTACTTC.

The genes are TRBV27 and TRBJ1-6; the D gene is possibly TRBD1 (5 bases). Germline assignment: CDR1 MNHEY and CDR2 SMNVEV (reference sequence). The CDR3 spans 13 residues. V gave up 6 bases and J gave up 11 bases, with 14 bases separating them. The CDR3 spells CASRRGSEAPLHF. The CDR3 coding sequence is TGTGCCAGCAGGAGGGGTTCCGAGGCACCCCTCCACTTT.

This chain links TRBV20-1 with TRBJ1-2; perhaps TRBD1 as D (5 bases). Germline V gives CDR1 DFQATT, CDR2 SNEGSKA (reference sequence). The CDR3 runs 13 residues. V was pared by 3 bases and J by 4 bases, with 12 bases between. The chain's CDR3 is CSARQGGTYGYTF. DNA of the CDR3: TGCAGTGCTAGGCAGGGCGGGACCTATGGCTACACCTTC.

The chain links TRBV7-9 to TRBJ1-2; D may be TRBD1 (6 bases). V was pared by 7 bases and J by 8 bases, with 8 bases between. Germline V gene lookup returns CDR1 SEHNR and CDR2 FQNEAQ (reference sequence). This CDR3 region has 10 residues. The CDR3 DNA reads as TGTGCCAGCACACAGGGCGGCTACACCTTC. Its protein product is CASTQGGYTF. The full variable domain, rest sourced from reference TRBV7-9 and TRBJ1-2, is DTGVSQNPRHKITKRGQNVTFRCDPISEHNRLYWYRQTLGQGPEFLTYFQNEAQLEKSRLLSDRFSAERPKGSFSTLEIQRTEQGDSAMYLCASTQGGYTFGSGTRLTVV.

This chain connects TRBV14 to TRBJ2-7; 8 bases map to TRBD2. V dropped 4 bases and J dropped 1; count of bases not matched to a gene: 3. This CDR3 is built from 14 residues. The V gene's germline CDR1 is SGHDN and CDR2 FVKESK. This CDR3 reads CASSLIAGSYEQYF. For the CDR3, the DNA is TGTGCCAGCAGCCTAATAGCGGGGTCCTACGAGCAGTACTTC.

The chain links TRBV3-1 to TRBJ2-2; 8 bases match TRBD1. The J segment lost 4 bases and the V segment lost 4 bases, leaving 5 bases of the junction unmatched. The CDR3 sequence is 15 residues long. CDR1 and CDR2 from the germline V gene are LGHDT and YNNKEL (reference sequence). The CDR3 protein is CASSPGQVVTGELFF. The CDR3 DNA reads as TGTGCCAGCAGCCCGGGACAGGTTGTCACCGGGGAGCTGTTTTTT.

This chain joins TRBV28 and TRBJ1-2; D uncertain. V lost 4 bases, J lost 8 bases, and 14 bases lay in between. The CDR3 is 13 residues long. Per the germline V gene, CDR1 is MDHEN and CDR2 is SYDVKM. The CDR3, as DNA: TGTGCCAGCAGTTCCCAAAGGGTAGGGGGCTACACCTTC. It yields the protein CASSSQRVGGYTF.

This clonotype was seen only a few times. The chain has TRBV3-1 and TRBJ2-7, with D perhaps given as TRBD1 or TRBD2 (5 bases each). V was clipped by 1 base and J by 6 bases, with 7 bases between them. There are 12 residues in the CDR3. Per germline, CDR1 LGHDT and CDR2 YNNKEL (reference sequence). CDR3 bases: TGTGCCAGCAGCCAAGGGGGGACCGAGCAGTACTTC. This encodes CASSQGGTEQYF.

The V and J genes are TRBV5-6 and TRBJ2-1, with 8 bases lining up with TRBD2. The CDR3 is made up of 16 amino acids. V lost 4 bases and J lost 0; bases outside the gene matches: 6. The germline gives CDR1 SGHDT, CDR2 YYEEEE. CDR3 region: CASSPPAGASYNEQFF. CDR3 DNA sequence: TGTGCCAGCAGCCCCCCAGCGGGGGCCTCCTACAATGAGCAGTTCTTC.

V gene TRBV6-5 combines with J gene TRBJ2-4; D may be TRBD1 or TRBD2 (5 bases each). Germline V CDR1 and CDR2: MNHEY, SVGAGI. This CDR3 region has 17 residues. V was pared by 0 bases and J by 0 bases, with 12 bases between. This chain's CDR3 is CASSYSIPGTAKNIQYF. CDR3 nucleotides: TGTGCCAGCAGTTACTCGATCCCCGGGACAGCCAAAAACATTCAGTACTTC.

The CDR3 sequence: CASGIAIPGTDTQYF. CDR3 nucleotide sequence: TGCGCCAGCGGGATAGCGATTCCTGGAACAGATACGCAGTATTTT. The V and J genes are TRBV4-1 and TRBJ2-3, with D possibly TRBD2 on 5 matching bases. Germline V lookup: CDR1 MGHRA, CDR2 YSYEKL. V lost 8 bases and J 3 bases, leaving 18 bases between the germline ends. This CDR3 is built from 15 residues.

The chain couples TRBV3-1 to TRBJ2-1; TRBD2 might be the D (5 bases). Trimming left V 4 bases short and J 2 bases short, with 12 bases between. The CDR3 has 15 residues. From germline, CDR1 is LGHDT and CDR2 YNNKEL (reference sequence). The CDR3 DNA sequence: TGTGCCAGCAGCCCAGTAGATAGCGCCTACAATGAGCAGTTCTTC. Translated, it gives CASSPVDSAYNEQFF.

This clonotype was recorded a few times. The V call is TRBV27, the J call TRBJ2-7; 12 bases are shared with TRBD2. The trim removed 5 bases at V and 2 bases at J, leaving 1 base unmatched. The CDR3 sequence is 14 residues long. Germline loops: CDR1 MNHEY, CDR2 SMNVEV (reference sequence). CDR3 bases: TGTGCCAGCAGTCCTAGCGGGGGGGCCTACGAGCAGTACTTC. Amino acids: CASSPSGGAYEQYF.

V is TRBV19 and J is TRBJ2-2; D is uncertain. V shed 7 bases and J shed 5 bases, with 14 bases lying between them. Germline V gene sequence: CDR1 LNHDA, CDR2 SQIVND (reference sequence). The CDR3 has 14 residues. CDR3 sequence: CASTPAINTGELFF. The CDR3, as DNA: TGTGCCAGTACCCCAGCAATAAATACCGGGGAGCTGTTTTTT.